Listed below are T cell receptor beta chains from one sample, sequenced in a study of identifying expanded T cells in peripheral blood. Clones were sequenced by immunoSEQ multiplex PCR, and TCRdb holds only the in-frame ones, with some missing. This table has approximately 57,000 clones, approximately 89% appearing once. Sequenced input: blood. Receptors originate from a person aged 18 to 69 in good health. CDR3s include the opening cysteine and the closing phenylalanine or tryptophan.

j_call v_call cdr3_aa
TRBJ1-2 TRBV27 CASREGRYGYTF
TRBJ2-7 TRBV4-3 CASSQARLREQYF
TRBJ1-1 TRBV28 CASSSSDTEAFF
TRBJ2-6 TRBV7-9 CASSPSPGEAGANVLTF
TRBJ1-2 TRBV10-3 CAISEPTSQGPNYGYTF
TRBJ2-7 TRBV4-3 CASSRTRDYEQYF
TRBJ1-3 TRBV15 CATSRAQGFSGNTIYF
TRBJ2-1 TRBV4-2 CASSRTSGRNEQFF
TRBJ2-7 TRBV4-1 CASSQGQGRMSYEQYF
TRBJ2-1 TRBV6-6 CASSSRVGGNWNEQFF
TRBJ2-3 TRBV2 CASSERLGTDTQYF
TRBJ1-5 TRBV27 CASSSFFGRESNQPQHF
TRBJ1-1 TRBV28 CASSLTRGGYEAFF
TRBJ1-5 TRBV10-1 CASLLRPRVGNQPQHF
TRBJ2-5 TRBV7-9 CASSLAEEYETQYF
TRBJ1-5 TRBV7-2 CASSLGAAGNQPQHF
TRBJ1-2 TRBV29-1 CSFRGQGAVDGYTF
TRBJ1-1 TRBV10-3 CAISDRNRESTEAFF
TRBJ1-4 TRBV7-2 CASSLGGHSEKLFF
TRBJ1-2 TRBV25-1 CASSGSGGGYTF
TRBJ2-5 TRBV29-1 CSVGDRAGRKTQYF
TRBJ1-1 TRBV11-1 CASSLEVFGVWTEAFF
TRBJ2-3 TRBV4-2 CASSQVWDSTTDTQYF
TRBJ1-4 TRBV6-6 CASSYIIREKLFF